What follows describes a single TCR beta chain. Its recognized antigen is unknown. The cohort comprised more than 550 healthy bone marrow donors. Cohort members were all nominally healthy when sampled, although unrecorded immune exposures were likely present. The donor was CMV seropositive and was included in the group of 250 to 350 seropositive cohort members. A peripheral blood sample was provided by each donor, and peripheral blood mononuclear cells were used for TCR beta sequencing. The Qiagen DNeasy Blood Extraction Kit was used to extract genomic DNA from the blood cell samples. These data belong to a study of cytomegalovirus exposure and HLA in healthy donors (dated 2017 in TCRdb). For the study in its entirety: An earlier analysis of fewer than 750 of the donors reported under 300 Gb of sequence data and around 120 million unique TCR beta sequences obtained from about 170 million T cells. An early release that covered 500 to 800 HLA-typed donors contained approximately 320 gigabases of sequencing data and some 87 million unique TCR sequences. Of the roughly 420 genotyped donors, approximately 81% were placed in the genetic ancestry cluster associated with self-reported Caucasian donors. The study aimed to test whether cataloging public T cell receptors could reveal signatures of past pathogen exposure. The study profiled the T cell repertoires of approximately 700 subjects by immunosequencing and related them to cytomegalovirus serostatus. A separate validation cohort of over 95 different subjects was used in addition to the roughly 700-subject first cohort. High-throughput TCR immunosequencing, statistical association of individual TCRs with disease status, and machine learning were combined to predict cytomegalovirus infection status. A later analysis re-analyzed previously published TCR beta repertoires from 666 donors and added high-resolution HLA genotyping to study TCR occurrence patterns. In the later analysis, no new phenotypic data were used to find candidate immune exposures; instead, reliance was placed on TCR beta sequences and their occurrence across donors. In an earlier analysis of roughly 540 of the donors, high-throughput TCR beta sequencing was used to judge whether each TCR beta V gene segment behaved as functional or pseudogenic. Donor age, sex, ethnicity and CMV serostatus were collected together with the repertoire data. A later genetic analysis took genome-wide SNP genotypes for 398 of the 666 donors and used that subset as a discovery cohort. Every repertoire in the discovery cohort had been generated on one and the same sequencing platform. Both class I and class II loci were covered by HLA typing, at four-digit resolution. The number of donors typed differed by locus, with roughly 620-630 for A, B, C, DRB1 and DQB1, around 500 for DQA1, 600 to 610 for DPA1, and some 450 for DPB1. Because of strong linkage in the cohort, roughly five DR-DQ haplotypes were treated as single units for association and clustering. Across 398 genotyped donors of the cohort, an average of roughly 200,000 unique TCR beta nucleotide sequences per donor were sequenced, and 15% to 20% of those sequences were non-productive.

The CDR3, from cysteine to phenylalanine, totals 16 residues. The only DNA kept is the CDR3, 48 bases in frame from the first base. The junction carries 17 bases between V and J, which are trimmed by 4 bases and 3 bases respectively. Reading the germline V gene (reference sequence) gives CDR1 LNHNV and CDR2 YYDKDF. The library was produced with the immunoSEQ multiplex PCR assay. A mixture of 60 forward primers for TCR Vbeta segments and 13 reverse primers for TCR Jbeta segments was used in the multiplex PCR. A multiplex PCR assay on genomic DNA amplified the CDR3 region of rearranged TCR beta genes. The Illumina HiSeq System was used to sequence the amplified TCR beta libraries as 87-base-pair reads. The paper's data handling went like this. In a later analysis, 77 million or so unique TCR beta chains were counted across the approximately 640 repertoires, and about 10 million of these chains were shared by at least two donors. Raw reads were error-corrected and collapsed into unique sequences by a nearest-neighbor algorithm in which closely related sequences were merged to remove PCR and sequencing errors. CDR3 sequences were aligned to IMGT reference sequences to assign V, D and J gene segments. For a sequence to be retained, a match of at least six nucleotides was required to both a V gene segment and a J gene segment. Rearrangements were classified as productive when the CDR3 lacked stop codons and remained in frame with V and J, and all other rearrangements were classified as non-productive. CDR3 was defined according to IMGT convention as the region running from the second conserved V-encoded cysteine to the conserved J-encoded phenylalanine. The earlier analysis of about 610 of the donors excluded any sequence lacking an unambiguous match to a single V gene segment. In an earlier analysis of a few hundred of the donors, V segments were called functional above 56.7% productive rearrangements and were called segregating when the between-donor standard deviation exceeded 5%. A statistical classification framework was developed to diagnose cytomegalovirus status using the catalog of TCR beta chain sequences. In a later analysis, TCR nucleotide sequences were compared against IMGT/GENE-DB human TR gene sequences so that V and J genes could be assigned. The TCRdist pipeline was used in a later analysis to assign CDR3 sequences and most-parsimonious VDJ recombination scenarios. In a later analysis, each TCR beta chain was defined by its CDR3 amino acid sequence together with its V-gene family, and reads without a unique V-gene family were excluded. To address suspected cross-contamination and a sequencing artifact, a later analysis removed over 500 highly shared, low-generation-probability nucleotide sequences. In a later analysis, a clonal expansion index for each public chain was calculated from normalized within-repertoire ranks of inferred template counts. A later analysis computed generation probabilities with a VDJ recombination model fitted to out-of-frame rearrangements, and checked the results against IGoR. Hypergeometric tests were used in a later analysis to score TCR-TCR, TCR-HLA and TCR-CMV co-occurrence, with a repertoire-size bias correction applied to the TCR pairs. False discovery rates were estimated in a later analysis by permuting HLA or CMV assignments 20 times. In a later analysis, co-occurring TCRs were grouped using DBSCAN, with TCRdist sequence similarity added in when clustering inside HLA-allele-positive subsets. For co-occurrence clustering, repertoires with fewer than 30,000 or more than 120,000 public chains were excluded, along with about five repertoires with anomalous nucleotide sharing. Entries here come from immuneACCESS through TCRdb and include only in-frame sequences with V and J called. Some clones fail to appear in such tables; in the studies checked, an unresolved V gene covers under half of the shortfall, and the cause of the remainder is unknown. The DNA was the basis for D and trimming; V, J and clone size are from that table. The sample table holds roughly 57,000 clones. The top ten clones comprise 10% to 15% of the sample.

Study-level results and caveats: Sequencing depth was assumed to be roughly uniform across donors in the presence/absence analyses, though that assumption may not hold. The cohort was sequenced for TCR beta chains only, and without alpha or paired-chain data the features that could be detected were limited. According to a later analysis, most CMV-associated TCR beta chains appeared to be HLA-restricted, and the HLA associations seemed to be driven largely by CMV exposure. In vitro tests confirmed that a few of the cytomegalovirus-associated TCR beta chains recognize cytomegalovirus antigens. According to a later analysis, TCR association rates differed among HLA loci, with DRB1 alleles showing the most associated TCRs and HLA-C alleles showing the fewest. A further reported finding was that TCR beta sequences accurately predicted the HLA-A and HLA-B alleles for most subjects in the first cohort. In a later analysis, HLA-associated TCR beta chains were found to be more clonally expanded and to have lower generation probabilities than equally common non-associated chains. Most TCR sequences were observed very rarely across donors, whereas some public TCRs were present in many individuals. Compared with the roughly 710-donor mean, donors in an Asian-associated ancestry cluster had fewer N-insertions in productive TCRs, according to a later genetic analysis. It was suggested by the authors that the approach could potentially be generalized to other disease states and immunological phenotypes. In a later genetic analysis, a missense DCLRE1C variant was associated with V-gene and J-gene trimming of TCR beta chains, and the association was replicated in an independent cohort. In an earlier analysis of 500 to 650 of the donors, most TCR beta V segments appeared in productive rearrangements about 87% or about 30% of the time, broadly matching IMGT annotations. A cluster of highly shared sequence variants was judged likely to be a technical artifact of the sequencing pipeline. Correlated functional status among segregating V segments might reflect linkage disequilibrium, but an unknown experimental factor could not be ruled out. In the study, around 160 TCR beta chains were listed as associated with cytomegalovirus. Because counts were too low, under 20 rarely observed V segments, including chromosome 9 orphons, were left out of the earlier analysis of 500 to 750 of the donors. At a false discovery rate of 0.05, a later analysis linked some 17,000 TCR beta sequences to specific HLA alleles. Because some donors lacked HLA typing at each locus, the association tests relied only on the typed subset. Cytomegalovirus status was reported to be diagnosed by the classifier with high specificity and sensitivity in both the original and validation cohorts. Because the 87-base-pair reads could not distinguish some IMGT-functional V segments, including TRBV6-2 and TRBV6-3, those segments were excluded. Immune exposure information for the cohort was limited to CMV serostatus. Strong co-occurrence of HLA alleles, especially DR and DQ, made assigning TCR associations to individual alleles difficult. A later analysis reported that several top co-occurrence clusters appeared linked to parvovirus B19, influenza, CMV and Epstein-Barr virus.

The TCR originated in a woman under 40 in good health and CMV-seropositive. Sequencing was carried out using PBMCs. The chain joins TRBV15 to TRBJ2-3, with an unclear D gene assignment. CDR3 reads: CATSTDSPPATDTQYF. The DNA reads as follows: TGTGCCACCAGCACCGACTCGCCCCCCGCTACAGATACGCAGTATTTT.